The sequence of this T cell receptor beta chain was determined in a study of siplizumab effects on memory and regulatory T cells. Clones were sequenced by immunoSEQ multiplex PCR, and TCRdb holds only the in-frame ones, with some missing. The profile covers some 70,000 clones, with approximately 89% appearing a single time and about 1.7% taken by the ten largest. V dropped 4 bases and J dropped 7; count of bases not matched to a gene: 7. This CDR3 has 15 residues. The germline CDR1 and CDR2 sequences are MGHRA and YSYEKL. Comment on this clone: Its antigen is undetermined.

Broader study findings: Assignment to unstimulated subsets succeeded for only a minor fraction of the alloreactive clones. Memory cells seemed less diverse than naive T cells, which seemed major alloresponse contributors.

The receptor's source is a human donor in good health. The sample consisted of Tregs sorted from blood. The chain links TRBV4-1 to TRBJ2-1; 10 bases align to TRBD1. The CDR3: CASSRDRGFRNEQFF. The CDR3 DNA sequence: TGCGCCAGCAGCCGGGACAGGGGCTTTAGGAATGAGCAGTTCTTC.